The clone carrying this T cell receptor beta chain was detected only once. Its antigen is not identified. These data originate in a study of CD4 T cells in relation to SARS-CoV-2 and coronaviruses. This CDR3 has 15 residues. The J segment lost 5 bases and the V segment lost 5 bases, leaving 10 bases of the junction unmatched. The V gene's germline CDR1 is SGHAT and CDR2 FQNNGV. Before the COVID-19 pandemic, during about 2011-2019, CD4+ T cells were taken from unexposed donors. CD4+ T cells were isolated from the cells after around 9 days of culture. Libraries were prepared by immunoSEQ multiplex PCR; TCRdb keeps only in-frame clonotypes and omits some of them. The sample contains tens of thousands of clones, around 82% of which appear only once.

This TCR derives from a human donor in good health. The chain is built from TRBV11-2 and TRBJ2-5; 8 positions match TRBD1. The sequenced material came from CD4+ T cells from PBMCs, cultured in vitro. As DNA, the CDR3 is TGTGCCAGCAGCCCACAGGGGGTCCTTAAGGAGACCCAGTACTTC. It encodes CASSPQGVLKETQYF.